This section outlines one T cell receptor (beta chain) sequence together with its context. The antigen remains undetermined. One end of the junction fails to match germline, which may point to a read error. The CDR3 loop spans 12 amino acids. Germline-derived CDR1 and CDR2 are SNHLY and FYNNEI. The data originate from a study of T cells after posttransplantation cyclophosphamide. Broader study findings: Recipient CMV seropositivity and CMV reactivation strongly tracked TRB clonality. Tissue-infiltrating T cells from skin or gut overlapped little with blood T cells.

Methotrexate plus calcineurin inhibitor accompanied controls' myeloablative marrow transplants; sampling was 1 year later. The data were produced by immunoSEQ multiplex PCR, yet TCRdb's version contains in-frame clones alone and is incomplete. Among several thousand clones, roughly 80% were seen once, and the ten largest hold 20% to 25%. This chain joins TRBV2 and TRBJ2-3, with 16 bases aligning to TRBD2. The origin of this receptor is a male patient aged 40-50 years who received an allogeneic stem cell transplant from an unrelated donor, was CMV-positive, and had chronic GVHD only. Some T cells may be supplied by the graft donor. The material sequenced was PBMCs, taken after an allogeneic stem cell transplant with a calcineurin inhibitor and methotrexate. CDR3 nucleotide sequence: TGTGCCAGCAGCCAAGGGACTAGCGGGAGGGATTTT. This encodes CASSQGTSGRDF.